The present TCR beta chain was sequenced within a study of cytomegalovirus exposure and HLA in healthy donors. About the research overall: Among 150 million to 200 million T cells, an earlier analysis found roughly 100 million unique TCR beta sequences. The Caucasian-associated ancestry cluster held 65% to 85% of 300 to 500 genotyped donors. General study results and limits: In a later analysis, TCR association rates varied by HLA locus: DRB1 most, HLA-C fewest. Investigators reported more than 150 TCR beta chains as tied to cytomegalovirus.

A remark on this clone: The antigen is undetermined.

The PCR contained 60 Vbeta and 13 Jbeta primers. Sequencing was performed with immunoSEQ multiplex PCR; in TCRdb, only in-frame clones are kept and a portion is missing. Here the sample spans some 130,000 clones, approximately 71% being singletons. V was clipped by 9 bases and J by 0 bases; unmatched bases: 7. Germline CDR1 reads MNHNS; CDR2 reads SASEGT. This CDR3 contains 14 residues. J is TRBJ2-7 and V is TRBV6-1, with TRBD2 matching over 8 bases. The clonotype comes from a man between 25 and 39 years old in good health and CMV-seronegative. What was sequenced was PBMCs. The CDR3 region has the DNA TGTGCCAGTGGTTTTAGCGGGAACTCCTACGAGCAGTACTTC. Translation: CASGFSGNSYEQYF.